This is a list of T cell receptor beta chains from one sample in a study of graft-versus-host responses after intestinal transplantation. Sequencing used immunoSEQ multiplex PCR; TCRdb keeps in-frame clones, though not all of them. Of roughly 120,000 clones listed, 90% were seen once; the top ten hold about 0.18%. These receptors lack a known antigen. The sequencing used unstimulated CD4+ T cells sorted from spleen or lymph node cells, collected before intestinal transplant. The receptors were gathered from a human donor who received an intestinal transplant. Both conserved end residues are part of each CDR3. The D gene is left open where the match is weak. Expanded clones get a size class; other rows say once, few or many, or leave the size out.

J gene	clone size	V gene	D gene	CDR3 protein	CDR3 DNA
TRBJ1-2	.	TRBV6-5	.	CASSYSAGYYGYTF	TGTGCCAGCAGTTACTCGGCAGGGTACTATGGCTACACCTTC
TRBJ1-1	.	TRBV11-2	.	CASKLASWNTEAFF	TGTGCCAGCAAACTCGCCTCATGGAACACTGAAGCTTTCTTT
TRBJ1-6	once	TRBV6-6	.	CASSSPNGNSPLHF	TGTGCCAGCAGTTCTCCCAACGGGAATTCACCCCTCCACTTT
TRBJ2-3	.	TRBV4-1	TRBD1	CASSTRTGPDTQYF	TGCGCCAGCAGCACCCGGACAGGGCCTGATACGCAGTATTTT
TRBJ1-1	few	TRBV14	.	CASSQDRGRAFF	TGTGCCAGCAGCCAAGATCGCGGTAGGGCTTTCTTT
TRBJ2-7	.	TRBV30	TRBD1	CAWSVGTGGYEQYF	TGTGCCTGGAGTGTTGGGACAGGGGGATACGAGCAGTACTTC
TRBJ2-3	.	TRBV4-1	TRBD2	CASSQDMVAGGTDTQYF	TGCGCCAGCAGCCAAGATATGGTAGCGGGAGGCACAGATACGCAGTATTTT
TRBJ1-2	.	TRBV5-1	.	CASSLFQTNYGYTF	TGCGCCAGCAGCTTGTTCCAGACTAACTATGGCTACACCTTC
TRBJ2-1	.	TRBV11-3	.	CASSLGRHYNEQFF	TGTGCCAGCAGCCTGGGCAGGCACTACAATGAGCAGTTCTTC
TRBJ1-4	.	TRBV28	.	CASSLARSAGKNEKLFF	TGTGCCAGCAGTTTAGCGCGCTCCGCGGGGAAAAATGAAAAACTGTTTTTT
TRBJ2-1	.	TRBV9	.	CASSVWAELIKEQFF	TGTGCCAGCAGCGTATGGGCTGAACTTATAAAGGAGCAGTTCTTC
TRBJ1-1	once	TRBV5-4	.	CASSRPQGNTEAFF	TGTGCCAGCAGCCGACCCCAGGGGAACACTGAAGCTTTCTTT
TRBJ2-1	.	TRBV28	.	CASSFTQGAFSYNEQFF	TGTGCCAGCAGTTTTACTCAAGGGGCCTTCTCCTACAATGAGCAGTTCTTC
TRBJ2-2	.	TRBV7-3	.	CASSFSTGRTGELFF	TGTGCCAGCAGCTTCTCGACAGGGAGGACCGGGGAGCTGTTTTTT
TRBJ1-5	.	TRBV28	TRBD1	CASSLQGAGNQPQHF	TGTGCCAGCAGTCTACAGGGGGCTGGCAATCAGCCCCAGCATTTT
TRBJ1-3	.	TRBV30	TRBD1	CAVIPGTGVGNTIYF	TGTGCCGTGATCCCGGGGACAGGGGTTGGAAACACCATATATTTT
TRBJ2-5	.	TRBV5-1	TRBD2	CASSSGGEGKETQYF	TGCGCCAGCAGCTCCGGGGGGGAAGGAAAAGAGACCCAGTACTTC
TRBJ2-3	.	TRBV13	TRBD2	CASSFPGLAGDPTDTQYF	TGTGCCAGCAGCTTTCCGGGACTAGCGGGGGACCCCACAGATACGCAGTATTTT
TRBJ2-7	.	TRBV28	.	CASSLYPGYEQYF	TGTGCCAGCAGTTTATATCCAGGTTACGAGCAGTACTTC
TRBJ2-7	.	TRBV7-2	TRBD1	CASSLGQGSSYEQYF	TGTGCCAGCAGCTTGGGACAGGGGAGTTCCTACGAGCAGTACTTC